This T cell receptor beta chain comes out of a study of cytomegalovirus exposure and HLA in healthy donors. Study conclusions and caveats: The investigators catalogued 150 to 200 TCR beta chains as cytomegalovirus-associated. With high specificity and sensitivity, the classifier reportedly diagnosed cytomegalovirus status. A subsequent analysis found that TCR clusters from the first cohort also tended to co-occur in the roughly 120 validation repertoires, with about 93% of cluster scores above 0.

TCRdb's table, derived via immunoSEQ multiplex PCR, lists solely in-frame clones and lacks some. Of 130,000 to 150,000 clones listed, approximately 91% are singletons. The CDR3 is 15 residues long. Trimming took 4 bases from V and 2 from J, leaving 9 bases between them. The germline V gene has CDR1 KGHSH and CDR2 LQKENI. On this clone: What it recognizes is unknown.

The donors were members of the validation cohort comprising about 120 subjects, separate from the roughly 670-subject first cohort. The sequenced material came from PBMCs. The genes are TRBV18 and TRBJ2-6; tentatively, D is TRBD2 (5 bases). This TCR was sampled from a man younger than 30 in good health and CMV-seronegative. The chain's CDR3 is CASSLSGTGANVLTF. In nucleotides, the CDR3 is TGTGCCAGCTCACTTTCCGGGACTGGGGCCAACGTCCTGACTTTC.